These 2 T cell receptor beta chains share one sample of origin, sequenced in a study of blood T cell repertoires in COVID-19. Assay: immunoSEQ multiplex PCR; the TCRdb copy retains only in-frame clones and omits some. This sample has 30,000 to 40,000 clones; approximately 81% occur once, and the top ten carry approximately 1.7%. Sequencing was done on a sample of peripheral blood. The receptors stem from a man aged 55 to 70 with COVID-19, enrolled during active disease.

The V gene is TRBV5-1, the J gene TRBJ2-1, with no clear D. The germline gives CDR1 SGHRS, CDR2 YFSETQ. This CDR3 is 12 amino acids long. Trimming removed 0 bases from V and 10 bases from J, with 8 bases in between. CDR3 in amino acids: CASSLGAREQFF. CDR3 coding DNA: TGCGCCAGCAGCTTGGGAGCGCGCGAGCAGTTCTTC.

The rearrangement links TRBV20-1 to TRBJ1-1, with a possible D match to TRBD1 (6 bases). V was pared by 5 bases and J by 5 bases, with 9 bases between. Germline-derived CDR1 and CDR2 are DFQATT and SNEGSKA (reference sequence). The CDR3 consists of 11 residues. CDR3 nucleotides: TGCAGTGCTTCCAGGGGAACTGAAGCTTTCTTT. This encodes CSASRGTEAFF.